Presented here are 14 T cell receptor beta chains from one specimen sequenced in a study of T-cell reconstitution after alpha-beta-depleted transplantation in children. Researchers prepared the TCRbeta library using unique molecular identifiers, the study reports. Each CDR3 protein gets one entry after TCRdb re-called the PCR reads with MiXCR. The data show around 580,000 distinct CDR3 sequences, about 21% seen once. The input for sequencing was PBMCs, mostly from graft donor cells, taken 360 days after TCRalphabeta/CD19-depleted stem cell transplant. Receptors were obtained from a boy in the first two years of life who had a stem cell transplant for acute myeloid leukemia, so the T cells may come from the graft donor.

This clonotype has at least ten counts. The J gene is TRBJ2-7, the V gene TRBV20-1; TRBD2 is a possible D gene (6 bases). Looked up from germline, CDR1 is DFQATT and CDR2 is SNEGSKA (reference sequence). Between the trimmed V and J ends, which lost 4 bases and 6 bases, there was a span of 13 bases. This CDR3 has 12 amino acids. Here the CDR3 DNA reads TGCAGTGCTAAGGGCGGGGTTGCCGAGCAGTACTTC. Encoded protein: CSAKGGVAEQYF.

The chain is built from TRBV6-2 or TRBV6-3 and TRBJ2-5; D unclear. V dropped 2 bases and J dropped 0 bases, with 4 bases sitting between them. Germline V lookup: CDR1 MNHEY, CDR2 SVGEGT. This CDR3 has 13 residues. The CDR3 sequence is CASSYDHQETQYF. CDR3 DNA: TGTGCCAGCAGTTACGATCACCAAGAGACCCAGTACTTC.

This clonotype was picked up one time. The chain joins TRBV12-3 or TRBV12-4 to TRBJ2-3; D may correspond to TRBD1 or TRBD2 (6 bases each). The CDR3 length is 16 residues. The ends were cut back, 2 bases at V and 2 bases at J, with 14 bases in the middle. The CDR3 protein is CASSLTVGGVTDTQYF. DNA for the CDR3: TGTGCCAGCAGTTTAACAGTGGGGGGCGTCACAGATACGCAGTATTTT.

There are a few counts of this clonotype. This chain uses TRBV20-1 with TRBJ2-7; TRBD2 matches 7 bases. Germline CDR1 reads DFQATT; CDR2 reads SNEGSKA (reference sequence). This CDR3 has 15 residues. V lost 6 bases and J lost 3; bases outside the gene matches: 14. This CDR3 reads CSAQRPSGQLYEQYF. Here the CDR3 DNA reads TGCAGTGCCCAGCGACCTAGCGGACAACTCTACGAGCAGTACTTC.

This clonotype was observed many times. One end of the junction is discordant with germline, which a read error may explain. The chain carries TRBV12-3 or TRBV12-4 and TRBJ2-5, with D perhaps TRBD1 or TRBD2 (5 bases each). The CDR3 totals 13 residues. CDR3: CASSLGRQGTQYF. CDR3 nucleotides: TGTGCCAGCAGTTTGGGACGCCAAGGGACCCAGTACTTC.

This clonotype has just a few counts. This chain connects TRBV24-1 to TRBJ2-3; TRBD1 matches at 11 bases. The CDR3 is 15 residues long. Germline V gene data show CDR1 as KGHDR and CDR2 as SFDVKD. Germline trimming cut 3 bases from V and 5 bases from J; bases unmatched to any gene: 3. This chain's CDR3 is CATSDGQGARDTQYF. The CDR3 DNA reads as TGTGCCACCAGTGATGGACAGGGGGCGCGAGATACGCAGTATTTT.

In nucleotides, the CDR3 is TGCAGGGCCCAACGGCCTGGGCCGGGACTTTCAGACTACAATGAGCAGTTCTTC. Amino acid sequence: CRAQRPGPGLSDYNEQFF. The J gene is TRBJ2-1, the V gene TRBV20-1, with a possible D match to TRBD2 (6 bases). CDR3 size: 18 residues. Germline V gene data show CDR1 as DFQATT and CDR2 as SNEGSKA (reference sequence).

V gene TRBV9 combines with J gene TRBJ2-3; unclear D gene. The CDR3 is made up of 16 amino acids. In germline, CDR1 is SGDLS, CDR2 YYNGEE. V was shortened by 0 bases and J by 6 bases, with 17 bases between the two germline ends. The CDR3 loop is CASSVAVRHDRDTQYF. The DNA for the CDR3 is TGTGCCAGCAGCGTAGCTGTTAGACATGATCGGGATACGCAGTATTTT.

This clonotype was seen at least ten times. This chain joins TRBV11-2 and TRBJ2-3, with 7 bases identical to TRBD2. The V segment lost 0 bases and the J segment 0 bases; nucleotides outside the gene matches: 9. This CDR3 is built from 18 residues. The V gene's germline CDR1 is SGHAT and CDR2 FQNNGV. This chain's CDR3 is CASSLEFGGGSSTDTQYF. CDR3 DNA sequence: TGTGCCAGCAGCTTAGAGTTCGGGGGAGGGTCAAGCACAGATACGCAGTATTTT.

This clonotype has at least ten counts. This chain uses TRBV5-5 with TRBJ2-1; D remains ambiguous. CDR1 and CDR2 from the germline V gene are SGHKS and YYEKEE (reference sequence). The V end lost 1 base, the J end lost 4 bases, and 9 bases lay between the germline ends. The CDR3 runs 14 residues. Here the CDR3 reads CASSLSSLYNEQFF. The CDR3 DNA is TGTGCCAGCAGCTTGAGCTCCCTTTACAATGAGCAGTTCTTC.

This clonotype was observed a handful of times. This sequence may be a read error, since a much larger clone differs from it by one base. The chain has TRBV11-2 and TRBJ2-5; no definite D call. There are 11 residues in the CDR3. The germline V gene encodes CDR1 SGHAT and CDR2 FQNNGV. The V and J ends lost 0 bases and 7 bases respectively, with 3 bases between them. The CDR3 bases are TGTGCCAGCAGCTTAGAGTGGACCCAGTACTTC. Residues: CASSLEWTQYF.

This chain uses TRBV9 with TRBJ2-5; D is possibly TRBD1 or TRBD2 (6 bases each). The CDR3 covers 15 residues. CDR1 is SGDLS and CDR2 is YYNGEE in the germline V gene. The V end was cut by 2 bases, the J end by 4 bases, with 15 bases between. CDR3 nucleotide sequence: TGTGCCAGCAGCGTTGGAGGAGGGGGGCCAGAGACCCAGTACTTC. Its translation: CASSVGGGGPETQYF. The full variable domain, with the rest looked up from reference TRBV9 and TRBJ2-5, is DSGVTQTPKHLITATGQRVTLRCSPRSGDLSVYWYQQSLDQGLQFLIQYYNGEERAKGNILERFSAQQFPDLHSELNLSSLELGDSALYFCASSVGGGGPETQYFGPGTRLLVL.

This clonotype has at least ten counts. This chain joins TRBV5-1 and TRBJ1-5; D may be TRBD1 (5 bases). The CDR3 totals 14 residues. Trimming pared 4 bases from V and 1 base from J, leaving 9 bases between. The germline V gene encodes CDR1 SGHRS and CDR2 YFSETQ. This CDR3 is CASSPGPSNQPQHF. CDR3 coding DNA: TGCGCCAGCAGCCCGGGACCGAGCAATCAGCCCCAGCATTTT.

V gene TRBV12-3 or TRBV12-4 combines with J gene TRBJ2-1; D gene uncertain. The V gene lost 6 bases and the J gene lost 4 bases, with 16 bases spanning the gap. CDR3 length: 15 residues. Here the CDR3 reads CASSLEAHLYNEQFF. The CDR3 DNA sequence: TGTGCCAGCAGCCTCGAAGCGCACTTATACAATGAGCAGTTCTTC.